The clone carrying this TCR beta chain was counted once. After removal of 8 bases from V and 2 bases from J, the junction contained 2 bases not matched to a gene. The CDR3 covers 12 residues. Germline V gene lookup returns CDR1 LNHDA and CDR2 SQIVND (reference sequence). This entry comes from a study of blood T cell repertoires in COVID-19. Whole-study context: Some COVID-19 samples were acute and others convalescent; all came from the United States, Italy and Spain.

Clones were sequenced by immunoSEQ multiplex PCR, and TCRdb holds only the in-frame ones, with some missing. This table holds hundreds of thousands of clones, around 91% found once. Sequencing input: PBMCs or T cells enriched from blood (not recorded which). The receptor was isolated from a woman between 18 and 29 years old who had recovered from COVID-19. The gene calls are TRBV19 and TRBJ1-1; 7 nucleotides agree with TRBD1. CDR3 DNA: TGTGCCAGTGGGGACAGTAACACTGAAGCTTTCTTT. Protein sequence: CASGDSNTEAFF.